The next 5 T cell receptor beta chains were all read from a single sample in a study of CD8 T cells in cerebrospinal fluid in Alzheimer's disease. Reanalyzing the 10x single-cell sequencing reads, TCRdb keeps one entry per CDR3 protein, without DNA. This sample lists 960 or so distinct CDR3 sequences; its ten largest clones have more than 15%. The specimen was cerebrospinal fluid. These receptor sequences come from a human donor in good health.

By frequency, this clonotype is large (0.1 to 1%). V and J are TRBV7-9 and TRBJ2-5; the TCRdb call, TRBD2, lacks DNA for checking. The germline V gene has CDR1 SEHNR and CDR2 FQNEAQ (reference sequence). This CDR3 contains 15 residues. The CDR3 sequence: CASSPAAGGQETQYF.

This clonotype counts as large by frequency. The chain carries TRBV29-1 and TRBJ1-5; with no DNA, the TCRdb D assignment of TRBD1 cannot be verified. From germline, CDR1 is SQVTM and CDR2 ANQGSEA. The CDR3 runs 12 residues. CDR3 sequence reads: CSVGQGNQPQHF.

The chain uses TRBV3-1 and TRBJ2-3; TCRdb selects TRBD1, and the lack of DNA leaves this call unchecked. The CDR3 loop spans 16 amino acids. The V gene's germline CDR1 is LGHDT and CDR2 YNNKEL (reference sequence). The CDR3 protein is CASSQALGGPVQGQYF.

This clonotype shows up as medium-sized by frequency. This chain joins TRBV2 and TRBJ2-7; the TRBD1 assignment by TCRdb is unverifiable without DNA. This CDR3 is built from 16 residues. CDR1 and CDR2 (germline): SNHLY, FYNNEI. The CDR3: CASSDFGGLQPGEQYF.

Considering frequency, this clonotype is medium-sized (0.01 to 0.1%). V and J are TRBV12-3 or TRBV12-4 and TRBJ2-2; TCRdb returns TRBD1, unconfirmable since there is no DNA. The CDR3 is 19 amino acids. The CDR3 is CASSYHQTGAAGGTGELFF.